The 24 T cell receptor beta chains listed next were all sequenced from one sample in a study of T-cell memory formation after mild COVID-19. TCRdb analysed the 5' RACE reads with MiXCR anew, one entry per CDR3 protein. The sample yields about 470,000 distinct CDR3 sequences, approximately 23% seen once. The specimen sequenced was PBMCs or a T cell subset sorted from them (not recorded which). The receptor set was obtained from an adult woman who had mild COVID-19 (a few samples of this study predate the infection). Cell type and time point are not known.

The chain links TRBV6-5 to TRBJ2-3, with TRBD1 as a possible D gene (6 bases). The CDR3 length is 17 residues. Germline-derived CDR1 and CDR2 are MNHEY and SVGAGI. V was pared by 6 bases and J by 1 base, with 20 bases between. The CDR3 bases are TGTGCCAGCAGATCCGGAACAGGGCGAGTCCGCACAGATACGCAGTATTTT. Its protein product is CASRSGTGRVRTDTQYF.

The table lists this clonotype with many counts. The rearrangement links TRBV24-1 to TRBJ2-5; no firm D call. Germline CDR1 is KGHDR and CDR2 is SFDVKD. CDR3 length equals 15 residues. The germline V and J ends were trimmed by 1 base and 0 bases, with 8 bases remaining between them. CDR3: CATSDLKGNQETQYF. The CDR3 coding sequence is TGTGCCACCAGTGATTTAAAGGGAAACCAAGAGACCCAGTACTTC.

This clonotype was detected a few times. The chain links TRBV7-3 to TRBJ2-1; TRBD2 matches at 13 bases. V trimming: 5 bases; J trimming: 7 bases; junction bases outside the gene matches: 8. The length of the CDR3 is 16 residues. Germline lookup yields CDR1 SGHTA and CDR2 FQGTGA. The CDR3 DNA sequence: TGTGCCAGCAGCCCATTGACTAGCGGGGGGATTAATGAGCAGTTCTTC. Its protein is CASSPLTSGGINEQFF.

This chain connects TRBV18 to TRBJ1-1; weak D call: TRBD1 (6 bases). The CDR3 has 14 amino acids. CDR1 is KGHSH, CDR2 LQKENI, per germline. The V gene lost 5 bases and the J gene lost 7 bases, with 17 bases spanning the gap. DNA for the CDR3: TGTGCCAGCTCAGCCGGACAGAGAACAGTTGAAGCTTTCTTT. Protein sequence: CASSAGQRTVEAFF.

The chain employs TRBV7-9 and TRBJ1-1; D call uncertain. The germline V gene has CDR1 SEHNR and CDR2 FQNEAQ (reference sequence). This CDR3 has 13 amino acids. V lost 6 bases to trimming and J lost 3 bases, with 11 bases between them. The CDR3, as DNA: TGTGCCAGCAGTCCCTCAGCGGACACTGAAGCTTTCTTT. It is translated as CASSPSADTEAFF.

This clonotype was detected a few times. CDR3 sequence: CASGRVQGEQYF. The CDR3 DNA reads as TGTGCCAGCGGCAGGGTCCAGGGCGAGCAGTACTTC. The chain links TRBV12-3 or TRBV12-4 to TRBJ2-7; D is possibly TRBD1 (5 bases). Trimming removed 8 bases from V and 6 bases from J, with 14 bases in between. The CDR3 is made up of 12 amino acids.

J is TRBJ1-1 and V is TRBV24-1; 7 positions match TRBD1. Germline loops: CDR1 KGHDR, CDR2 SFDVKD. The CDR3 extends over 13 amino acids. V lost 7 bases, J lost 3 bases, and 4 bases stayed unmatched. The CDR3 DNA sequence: TGTGCCACCAGCGGGGACAGACACACTGAAGCTTTCTTT. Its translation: CATSGDRHTEAFF.

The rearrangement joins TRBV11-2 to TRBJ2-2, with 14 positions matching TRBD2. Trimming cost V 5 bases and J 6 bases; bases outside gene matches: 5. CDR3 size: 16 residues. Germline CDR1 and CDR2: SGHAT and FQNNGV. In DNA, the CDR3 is TGTGCCAGCAGCCGCGGGACTAGCGGGAGAGCCGGGGAGCTGTTTTTT. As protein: CASSRGTSGRAGELFF.

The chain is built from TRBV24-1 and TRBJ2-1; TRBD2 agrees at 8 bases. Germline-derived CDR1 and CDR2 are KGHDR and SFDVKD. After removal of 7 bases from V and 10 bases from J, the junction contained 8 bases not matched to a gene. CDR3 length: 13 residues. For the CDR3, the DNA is TGTGCCACCAGCCCCGGGAGGGGCGGCGAGCAGTTCTTC. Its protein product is CATSPGRGGEQFF.

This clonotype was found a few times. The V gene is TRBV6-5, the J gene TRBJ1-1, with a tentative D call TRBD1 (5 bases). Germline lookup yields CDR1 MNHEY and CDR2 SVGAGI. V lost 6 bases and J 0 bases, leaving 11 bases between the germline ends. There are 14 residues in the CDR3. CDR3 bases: TGTGCCAGCAGATCGACAGCACTGAACACTGAAGCTTTCTTT. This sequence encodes CASRSTALNTEAFF.

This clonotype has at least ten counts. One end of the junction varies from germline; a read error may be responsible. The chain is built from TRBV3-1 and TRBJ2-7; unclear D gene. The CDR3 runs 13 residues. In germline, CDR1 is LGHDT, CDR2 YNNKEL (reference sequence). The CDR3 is CASSQDLNYEQYF. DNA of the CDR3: TGTGCCAGCAGTCAAGACCTCAACTACGAGCAGTACTTC.

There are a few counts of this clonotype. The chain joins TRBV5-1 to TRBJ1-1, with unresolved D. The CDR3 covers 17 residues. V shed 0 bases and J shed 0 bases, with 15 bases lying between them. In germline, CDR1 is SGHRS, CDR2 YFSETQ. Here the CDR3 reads CASSLGLTRLLNTEAFF. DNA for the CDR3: TGCGCCAGCAGCTTGGGTCTGACAAGACTTCTGAACACTGAAGCTTTCTTT. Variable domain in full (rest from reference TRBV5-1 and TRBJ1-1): KAGVTQTPRYLIKTRGQQVTLSCSPISGHRSVSWYQQTPGQGLQFLFEYFSETQRNKGNFPGRFSGRQFSNSRSEMNVSTLELGDSALYLCASSLGLTRLLNTEAFFGQGTRLTVV.

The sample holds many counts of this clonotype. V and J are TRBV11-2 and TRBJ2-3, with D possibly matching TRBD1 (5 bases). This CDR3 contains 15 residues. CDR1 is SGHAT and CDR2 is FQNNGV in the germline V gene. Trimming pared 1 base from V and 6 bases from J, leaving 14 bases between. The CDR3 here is CASSLVWGPLDTQYF. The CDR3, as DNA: TGTGCCAGCAGCTTAGTCTGGGGCCCGCTCGATACGCAGTATTTT.

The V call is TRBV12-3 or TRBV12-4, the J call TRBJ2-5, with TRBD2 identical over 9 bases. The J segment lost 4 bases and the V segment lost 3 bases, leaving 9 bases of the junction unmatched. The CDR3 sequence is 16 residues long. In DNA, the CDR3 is TGTGCCAGCAGTTTTAGGCTTGGGACTAGCAGAGAGACCCAGTACTTC. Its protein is CASSFRLGTSRETQYF.

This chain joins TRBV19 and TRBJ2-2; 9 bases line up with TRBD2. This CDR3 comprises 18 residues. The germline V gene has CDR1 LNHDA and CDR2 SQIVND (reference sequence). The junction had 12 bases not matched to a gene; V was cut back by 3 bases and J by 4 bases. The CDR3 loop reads CASSMGAVLREGTGELFF. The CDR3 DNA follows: TGTGCCAGTAGTATGGGGGCTGTGCTGCGGGAGGGCACCGGGGAGCTGTTTTTT.

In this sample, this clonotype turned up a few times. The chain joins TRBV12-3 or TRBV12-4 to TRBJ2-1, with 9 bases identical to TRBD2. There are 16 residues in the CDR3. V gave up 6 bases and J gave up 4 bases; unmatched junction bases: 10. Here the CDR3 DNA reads TGTGCCAGCAGCTCCATTAGGCTAGCGGGATACAATGAGCAGTTCTTC. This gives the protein CASSSIRLAGYNEQFF.

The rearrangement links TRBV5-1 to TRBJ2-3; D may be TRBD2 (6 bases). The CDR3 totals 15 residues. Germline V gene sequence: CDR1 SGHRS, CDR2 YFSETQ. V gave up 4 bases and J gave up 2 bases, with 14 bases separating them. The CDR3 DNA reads TGCGCCAGCAGCATACCTAGCGTTTACACAGATACGCAGTATTTT. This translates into CASSIPSVYTDTQYF.

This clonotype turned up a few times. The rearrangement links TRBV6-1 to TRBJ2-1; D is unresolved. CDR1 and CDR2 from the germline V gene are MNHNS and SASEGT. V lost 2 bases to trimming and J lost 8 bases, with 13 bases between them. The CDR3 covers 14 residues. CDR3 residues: CASSENQPYYEQFF. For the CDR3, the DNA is TGTGCCAGCAGTGAAAATCAACCATATTATGAGCAGTTCTTC.

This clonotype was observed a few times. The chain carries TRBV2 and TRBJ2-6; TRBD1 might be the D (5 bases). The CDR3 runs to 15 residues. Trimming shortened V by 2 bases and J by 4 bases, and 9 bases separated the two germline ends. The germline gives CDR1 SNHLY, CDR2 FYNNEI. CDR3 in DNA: TGTGCCAGCAGTGAACTTGGGGCAGGGGCCAACGTCCTGACTTTC. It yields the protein CASSELGAGANVLTF.

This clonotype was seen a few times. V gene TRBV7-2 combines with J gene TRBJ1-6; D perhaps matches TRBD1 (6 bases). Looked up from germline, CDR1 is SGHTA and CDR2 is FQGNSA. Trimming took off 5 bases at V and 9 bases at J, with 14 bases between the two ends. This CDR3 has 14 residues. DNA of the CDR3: TGTGCCAGCAGCCCCCGACAGGCGGCTTCACCCCTCCACTTT. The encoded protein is CASSPRQAASPLHF.

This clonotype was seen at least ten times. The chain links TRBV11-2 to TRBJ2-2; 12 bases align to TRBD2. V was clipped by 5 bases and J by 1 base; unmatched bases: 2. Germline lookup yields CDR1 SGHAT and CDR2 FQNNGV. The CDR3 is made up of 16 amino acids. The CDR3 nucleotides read TGTGCCAGCAGCAAGGGACTAGCGGGGAACACCGGGGAGCTGTTTTTT. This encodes CASSKGLAGNTGELFF.

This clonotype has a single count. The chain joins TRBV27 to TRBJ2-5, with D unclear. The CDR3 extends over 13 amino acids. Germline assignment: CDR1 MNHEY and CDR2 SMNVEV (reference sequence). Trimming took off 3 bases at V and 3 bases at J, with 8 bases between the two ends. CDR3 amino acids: CASSFLHEETQYF. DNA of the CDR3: TGTGCCAGCAGTTTTCTCCATGAAGAGACCCAGTACTTC.

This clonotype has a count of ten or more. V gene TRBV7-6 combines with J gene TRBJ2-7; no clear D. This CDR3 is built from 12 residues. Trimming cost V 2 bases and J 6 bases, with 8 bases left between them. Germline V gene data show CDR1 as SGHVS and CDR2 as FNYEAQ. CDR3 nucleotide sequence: TGTGCCAGCAGCTTAAGTGGGGTCGAGCAGTACTTC. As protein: CASSLSGVEQYF.

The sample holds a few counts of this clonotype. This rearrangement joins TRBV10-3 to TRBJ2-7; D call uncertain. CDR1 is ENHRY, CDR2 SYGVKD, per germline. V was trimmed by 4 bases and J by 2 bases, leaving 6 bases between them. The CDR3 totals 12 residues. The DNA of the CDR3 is TGTGCCATCAGTGCCAAGGCCTACGAGCAGTACTTC. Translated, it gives CAISAKAYEQYF.